This passage covers 29 T cell receptor beta chains from one sample sequenced in a study of identical twins. A single record per CDR3 protein comes from TCRdb applying MiXCR to the 5' RACE reads. The repertoire holds roughly 540,000 distinct CDR3 sequences, with roughly 21% as singletons. In addition, the sample was reused for a study of T cells expressing NK-cell markers.

Specimen: CD4+ T cells sorted from blood. Receptor source: a woman aged 18-30 years in good health.

The rearrangement joins TRBV4-1 to TRBJ1-2, with TRBD1 matching 7 bases. Looked up from germline, CDR1 is MGHRA and CDR2 is YSYEKL. The CDR3 is 15 amino acids. The V gene end was trimmed by 2 bases and the J gene end by 9 bases; junction bases not matched to a gene: 12. CDR3 sequence reads: CASSQNGQVGRRYTF. The CDR3 DNA is TGCGCCAGCAGCCAAAACGGACAGGTCGGACGTCGCTACACCTTC.

This clonotype appeared a few times. The chain combines TRBV6-1 with TRBJ2-1, with TRBD2 matching over 14 bases. The J segment lost 10 bases and the V segment lost 6 bases, leaving 8 bases of the junction unmatched. Germline CDR1 and CDR2: MNHNS and SASEGT. The CDR3 extends over 15 amino acids. The chain's CDR3 is CASRSGLAGGREQFF. CDR3 sequence (DNA): TGTGCCAGCAGAAGCGGACTAGCGGGAGGACGGGAGCAGTTCTTC.

The chain has TRBV5-1 and TRBJ2-1; 8 bases map to TRBD1. V gave up 3 bases and J gave up 9 bases; unmatched junction bases: 14. Germline CDR1 reads SGHRS; CDR2 reads YFSETQ. The CDR3 is 16 residues long. CDR3 DNA: TGCGCCAGCAGCTCAAGATCCCCAGGGGGCTTGGGTGAGCAGTTCTTC. Its protein is CASSSRSPGGLGEQFF.

Here the CDR3 reads CASSLTGLFSTDTQYF. In nucleotides, the CDR3 is TGTGCCAGCAGTTTAACAGGGCTATTTAGCACAGATACGCAGTATTTT. The genes are TRBV27 and TRBJ2-3; TRBD1 is a possible D gene (6 bases). V lost 2 bases, J lost 0 bases, and 12 bases lay in between. CDR3 length equals 16 residues. Per the germline V gene, CDR1 is MNHEY and CDR2 is SMNVEV (reference sequence).

This clonotype was seen many times. This chain joins TRBV12-3 or TRBV12-4 and TRBJ2-1, with D possibly TRBD2 on 6 matching bases. Deletions cut 1 base from V and 3 bases from J, with 7 bases between. This CDR3 has 14 residues. CDR3 in amino acids: CASSLVRDYNEQFF. CDR3 bases: TGTGCCAGCAGTTTAGTGCGGGACTACAATGAGCAGTTCTTC.

J is TRBJ2-1 and V is TRBV3-1; 11 nucleotides align to TRBD2. This CDR3 has 15 amino acids. Per germline, CDR1 LGHDT and CDR2 YNNKEL (reference sequence). V was pared by 4 bases and J by 6 bases, with 5 bases of the junction left unmatched. CDR3 coding DNA: TGTGCCAGCAGCCTTAGCGGGAGGGCCCTCAATGAGCAGTTCTTC. Protein: CASSLSGRALNEQFF.

This clonotype has a count of ten or more. V and J are TRBV12-3 or TRBV12-4 and TRBJ2-1; TRBD1 matches 7 bases. This CDR3 spans 15 amino acids. The V and J ends lost 6 bases and 5 bases, in that order; junction bases with no gene match: 10. The CDR3 sequence is CASRPWDRENNEQFF. The CDR3 DNA sequence: TGTGCCAGCAGGCCCTGGGACAGAGAGAACAATGAGCAGTTCTTC.

This clonotype was counted between two and nine times. V gene TRBV23-1 combines with J gene TRBJ1-2; D not resolved. TRBV23-1 is flagged as an ORF with uncertain function. V lost 0 bases and J 13 bases, leaving 9 bases between the germline ends. The CDR3 is 11 residues long. The CDR3 DNA reads as TGCGCCAGCAGTCAATCCAAGGGCGTCACCTTC. Protein sequence: CASSQSKGVTF.

This clonotype has only a few counts. The chain combines TRBV20-1 with TRBJ1-2; D uncertain. V dropped 2 bases and J dropped 2 bases, with 6 bases sitting between them. The length of the CDR3 is 12 residues. The germline V gene encodes CDR1 DFQATT and CDR2 SNEGSKA (reference sequence). The CDR3 DNA sequence: TGCAGTGCTAGACGACCGAACTATGGCTACACCTTC. Protein sequence: CSARRPNYGYTF.

This clonotype turned up a few times. This chain uses TRBV7-8 with TRBJ2-3; 10 bases map to TRBD2. The J segment lost 1 base and the V segment lost 1 base, leaving 2 bases of the junction unmatched. The V gene's germline CDR1 is SGHVS and CDR2 FQNEAQ. The CDR3 has 16 amino acids. The CDR3 loop reads CASSLVSGGGTDTQYF. The CDR3 nucleotides are TGTGCCAGCAGCTTAGTCAGCGGGGGGGGCACAGATACGCAGTATTTT.

This clonotype was seen a few times. This chain joins TRBV5-5 and TRBJ1-1; 11 nucleotides agree with TRBD1. Germline CDR1 is SGHKS and CDR2 is YYEKEE (reference sequence). The CDR3 totals 15 residues. With V trimmed by 0 bases and J by 4 bases, 2 bases remained unmatched. This CDR3 is CASSLAGTGGTEAFF. The CDR3 coding sequence is TGTGCCAGCAGCTTGGCCGGGACAGGGGGCACTGAAGCTTTCTTT.

This chain joins TRBV7-8 and TRBJ2-1; TRBD2 agrees at 14 bases. Germline V gene data show CDR1 as SGHVS and CDR2 as FQNEAQ. The CDR3 totals 19 residues. V shed 5 bases, J shed 7 bases, and the junction held 16 bases outside the gene matches. The CDR3 here is CASSPTGTSGRRTGNEQFF. Here the CDR3 DNA reads TGTGCCAGCAGCCCCACCGGGACTAGCGGGAGAAGGACGGGGAATGAGCAGTTCTTC. Full variable domain (missing parts from reference TRBV7-8 and TRBJ2-1): GAGVSQSPRYKVAKRGQDVALRCDPISGHVSLFWYQQALGQGPEFLTYFQNEAQLDKSGLPSDRFFAERPEGSVSTLKIQRTQQEDSAVYLCASSPTGTSGRRTGNEQFFGPGTRLTVL.

In this sample, this clonotype turned up many times. The gene calls are TRBV6-1 and TRBJ2-3; TRBD2 aligns across 7 bases. Germline V CDR1 and CDR2: MNHNS, SASEGT. The CDR3 extends over 15 amino acids. Trimming at V came to 5 bases and at J to 1 base, leaving 6 bases not matched to a gene. The CDR3 DNA reads TGTGCCAGCAGTATTAGGGACTACGGCACAGATACGCAGTATTTT. Protein: CASSIRDYGTDTQYF.

The chain joins TRBV20-1 to TRBJ2-6; TRBD2 might be the D (5 bases). The CDR3 totals 14 residues. V shed 3 bases and J shed 4 bases, with 10 bases lying between them. Germline assignment: CDR1 DFQATT and CDR2 SNEGSKA (reference sequence). CDR3 protein: CSASRGSGANVLTF. The CDR3 DNA reads TGCAGTGCTAGTCGGGGTTCGGGGGCCAACGTCCTGACTTTC.

The rearrangement links TRBV30 to TRBJ2-1; 9 bases are a match to TRBD2. Germline lookup yields CDR1 GTSNPN and CDR2 SVGIG (reference sequence). CDR3 length: 15 amino acids. Trimming removed 3 bases from V and 2 bases from J; junction bases left unmatched: 5. This chain's CDR3 is CAWSVSSGAYNEQFF. In DNA form, the CDR3 reads TGTGCCTGGAGCGTCTCTAGCGGGGCCTACAATGAGCAGTTCTTC. Using reference TRBV30 and TRBJ2-1 for the parts outside the CDR3, the full variable domain is SQTIHQWPATLVQPVGSPLSLECTVEGTSNPNLYWYRQAAGRGLQLLFYSVGIGQISSEVPQNLSASRPQDRQFILSSKKLLLSDSGFYLCAWSVSSGAYNEQFFGPGTRLTVL.

This clonotype was picked up a small number of times. The chain combines TRBV12-3 or TRBV12-4 with TRBJ2-2; TRBD2 aligns across 13 bases. Germline trimming cut 5 bases from V and 3 bases from J; bases unmatched to any gene: 15. The CDR3 sequence is 20 residues long. DNA for the CDR3: TGTGCCAGCAGTCACCACGCCCTGACTAGCGGGAGGTTCTACACCGGGGAGCTGTTTTTT. It encodes CASSHHALTSGRFYTGELFF.

This clonotype has ten or more counts. The genes are TRBV9 and TRBJ1-1; maybe TRBD1 (5 bases). V lost 3 bases to trimming and J lost 7 bases, with 10 bases between them. The CDR3 extends over 12 amino acids. The germline gives CDR1 SGDLS, CDR2 YYNGEE. In DNA, the CDR3 is TGTGCCAGCAGCGACGCCGGGGGTGAAGCTTTCTTT. It is translated as CASSDAGGEAFF.

This clonotype was seen a handful of times. CDR3 amino acids: CASRKEGQLMNTEAFF. Written as DNA, the CDR3 is TGTGCCAGCAGAAAGGAAGGACAGTTAATGAACACTGAAGCTTTCTTT. The chain is built from TRBV2 and TRBJ1-1, with a weak D call TRBD1 (6 bases). The CDR3 contains 16 residues. The V end lost 6 bases, the J end lost 0 bases, and 17 bases lay between the germline ends. Germline V CDR1 and CDR2: SNHLY, FYNNEI.

Details on this clonotype: The junction differs from germline at one of its ends, possibly a read error. The chain combines TRBV10-3 with TRBJ2-6; D gene unclear. The CDR3 is 16 amino acids. In germline, CDR1 is ENHRY, CDR2 SYGVKD. CDR3 bases: TGTGCCATCAGTGAACCCATGAGAACTGGGTCCAACGTCCTGACTTTC. Amino acid sequence: CAISEPMRTGSNVLTF.

In this sample, this clonotype turned up a few times. The chain combines TRBV7-2 with TRBJ2-1; D is unclear. From germline, CDR1 is SGHTA and CDR2 FQGNSA. This CDR3 is built from 12 residues. Between the trimmed V and J ends, which lost 5 bases and 9 bases, there was a span of 11 bases. The CDR3 sequence is CASSVHRSEQFF. The CDR3 region has the DNA TGTGCCAGCAGCGTCCATCGAAGTGAGCAGTTCTTC.

The genes are TRBV5-1 and TRBJ2-4; D may be TRBD2 (7 bases). Trimming left V 4 bases short and J 4 bases short, with 21 bases between. The length of the CDR3 is 17 residues. Germline assignment: CDR1 SGHRS and CDR2 YFSETQ. CDR3: CASSPGAGTNSKNIQYF. The CDR3 bases are TGCGCCAGCAGCCCGGGGGCCGGGACTAACTCTAAAAACATTCAGTACTTC.

The genes are TRBV5-1 and TRBJ1-2; D is undetermined. V was pared by 2 bases and J by 8 bases, with 10 bases between. Germline assignment: CDR1 SGHRS and CDR2 YFSETQ. This CDR3 contains 12 residues. In nucleotides, the CDR3 is TGCGCCAGCAGCTTTAACGGAGCCGGCTACACCTTC. Its protein product is CASSFNGAGYTF. The full variable domain, in which reference TRBV5-1 and TRBJ1-2 provide the parts outside the CDR3, is KAGVTQTPRYLIKTRGQQVTLSCSPISGHRSVSWYQQTPGQGLQFLFEYFSETQRNKGNFPGRFSGRQFSNSRSEMNVSTLELGDSALYLCASSFNGAGYTFGSGTRLTVV.

This clonotype was picked up many times. CDR3 sequence: CAISESPQGDRKLFF. CDR3 nucleotides: TGTGCCATCAGTGAGAGCCCCCAGGGTGATCGAAAACTGTTTTTT. The chain employs TRBV10-3 and TRBJ1-4, with D maybe TRBD1 (5 bases). V lost 2 bases to trimming and J lost 10 bases, with 17 bases between them. The germline gives CDR1 ENHRY, CDR2 SYGVKD. The CDR3 contains 15 residues.

J is TRBJ1-1 and V is TRBV7-9; D remains ambiguous. The CDR3 has 12 residues. The germline V gene has CDR1 SEHNR and CDR2 FQNEAQ (reference sequence). V was cut by 7 bases and J by 5 bases, with 11 bases left in between. Here the CDR3 reads CASTKKGTEAFF. CDR3 bases: TGTGCCAGCACCAAAAAGGGAACTGAAGCTTTCTTT.

This clonotype was observed a few times. The CDR3 loop reads CASSQDDRGGFTGELFF. The CDR3 DNA reads as TGTGCCAGCAGCCAAGACGACAGAGGGGGGTTCACCGGGGAGCTGTTTTTT. V is TRBV4-2 and J is TRBJ2-2, with D perhaps given as TRBD1 or TRBD2 (6 bases each). CDR3 length equals 17 residues. Germline CDR1 LGHNA, CDR2 YNFKEQ. The V gene lost 0 bases and the J gene lost 4 bases, with 15 bases spanning the gap.

This clonotype was observed a few times. The CDR3 sequence: CSVSSGRTYNEQFF. The CDR3 DNA follows: TGCAGCGTTTCTAGCGGGAGAACTTACAATGAGCAGTTCTTC. The genes are TRBV29-1 and TRBJ2-1; 10 positions agree with TRBD2. Germline CDR1 is SQVTM and CDR2 is ANQGSEA. The V segment lost 5 bases and the J segment 4 bases; nucleotides outside the gene matches: 5. This CDR3 comprises 14 residues.

This clonotype was detected only a few times. The chain combines TRBV5-6 with TRBJ2-5; maybe TRBD2 (6 bases). Germline V gene data show CDR1 as SGHDT and CDR2 as YYEEEE. The CDR3 length is 14 residues. V was clipped by 5 bases and J by 1 base, with 12 bases between them. The CDR3 reads CASRGGLFQETQYF. The CDR3 DNA reads TGTGCCAGCAGGGGGGGACTCTTCCAAGAGACCCAGTACTTC. The entire variable domain, with the rest obtained from reference TRBV5-6 and TRBJ2-5, is as follows: DAGVTQSPTHLIKTRGQQVTLRCSPKSGHDTVSWYQQALGQGPQFIFQYYEEEERQRGNFPDRFSGHQFPNYSSELNVNALLLGDSALYLCASRGGLFQETQYFGPGTRLLVL.

This chain links TRBV6-5 with TRBJ2-1; 13 positions match TRBD2. The CDR3 consists of 14 residues. J lost 9 bases, V lost 2 bases, and 1 base had no gene match. Per the germline V gene, CDR1 is MNHEY and CDR2 is SVGAGI. The CDR3 coding sequence is TGTGCCAGCAGTTACAGACTAGCGGGAGGTGAGCAGTTCTTC. Its protein is CASSYRLAGGEQFF.

In this sample, this clonotype is medium-sized. V and J are TRBV20-1 and TRBJ2-1; D is unclear. V lost 0 bases to trimming and J lost 1 base, with 7 bases between them. The germline V gene has CDR1 DFQATT and CDR2 SNEGSKA (reference sequence). The CDR3 has 14 residues. The CDR3 protein is CSAREGVSYNEQFF. The CDR3 DNA reads as TGCAGTGCTAGAGAGGGCGTATCCTACAATGAGCAGTTCTTC.